These 18 T cell receptor beta chains came from one sample sequenced in a study of cytomegalovirus exposure and HLA in healthy donors. The PCR used 60 Vbeta and 13 Jbeta primers. This table comes from immunoSEQ multiplex PCR, and its TCRdb copy is limited to in-frame clones, with some not included. Among around 150,000 clones, about three quarters were seen once, and the ten largest hold over 1.3%. The source material was PBMCs. Receptors were obtained from a man between 18 and 35 years old in good health and CMV-seronegative.

About this clone itself: Other DNA sequences within the sample encode an identical CDR3. The gene calls are TRBV7-9 and TRBJ2-7, with no clear D. CDR1 and CDR2 (germline): SEHNR, FQNEAQ (reference sequence). The V gene lost 5 bases and the J gene lost 4 bases, with 9 bases spanning the gap. The CDR3 loop spans 12 amino acids. CDR3 coding DNA: TGTGCCAGCAGCCGGCGGAGTTACGAGCAGTACTTC. Amino acid sequence: CASSRRSYEQYF.

The rearrangement joins TRBV7-9 to TRBJ1-2; TRBD1 agrees at 7 bases. Per the germline V gene, CDR1 is SEHNR and CDR2 is FQNEAQ (reference sequence). J gave up 4 bases and V 5 bases, and 4 bases lay outside the gene matches. The CDR3 is 13 residues long. The CDR3 DNA sequence: TGTGCCAGCAGCGCTGGGACAGTCTATGGCTACACCTTC. The encoded protein is CASSAGTVYGYTF.

The chain has TRBV15 and TRBJ1-5; no reliable D call. The germline CDR1 and CDR2 sequences are LNHNV and YYDKDF (reference sequence). The V and J ends lost 5 bases and 0 bases respectively, with 17 bases between them. The CDR3 has 17 amino acids. In nucleotides, the CDR3 is TGTGCCACCAGCCCCCGGCAGGCGCCTTATAGCAATCAGCCCCAGCATTTT. Its translation is CATSPRQAPYSNQPQHF.

This chain joins TRBV5-4 and TRBJ1-1, with a weak D call TRBD1 (6 bases). Trimming pared 3 bases from V and 1 base from J, leaving 10 bases between. The CDR3 covers 14 residues. The V gene's germline CDR1 is SGHNT and CDR2 YYREEE (reference sequence). Written as DNA, the CDR3 is TGTGCCAGCAGCTACAAACAGGGGAACACTGAAGCTTTCTTT. Amino acids: CASSYKQGNTEAFF.

The V gene is TRBV5-4, the J gene TRBJ2-7, with D perhaps TRBD1 (5 bases). CDR1 and CDR2 from the germline V gene are SGHNT and YYREEE (reference sequence). With 1 base removed from V and 7 bases from J, the gap between germline ends came to 15 bases. The CDR3 contains 14 residues. The CDR3 spells CASSLRDSLGEQYF. The CDR3, as DNA: TGTGCCAGCAGCTTGCGAGACAGTCTGGGGGAGCAGTACTTC.

The genes are TRBV10-3 and TRBJ2-1; D might be TRBD2 (5 bases). Germline V lookup: CDR1 ENHRY, CDR2 SYGVKD. Trimming took 5 bases from V and 10 from J, leaving 15 bases between them. The CDR3 runs to 13 residues. The CDR3 sequence: CAISFLTGGEQFF. CDR3 DNA sequence: TGTGCCATCAGTTTCCTAACTGGCGGGGAGCAGTTCTTC.

In its sample, this clone was seen a few times. This chain links TRBV6-1 with TRBJ2-7; 8 nucleotides agree with TRBD1. V shed 5 bases and J 2 bases; nucleotides not matched to a gene: 2. The germline CDR1 and CDR2 sequences are MNHNS and SASEGT. This CDR3 is built from 13 residues. CDR3 in amino acids: CASSQGAPYEQYF. CDR3 coding DNA: TGTGCCAGCAGTCAGGGGGCCCCCTACGAGCAGTACTTC.

The V call is TRBV28, the J call TRBJ2-3; 8 bases match TRBD2. Trimming took 3 bases from V and 6 from J; bases not matched to a gene: 11. This CDR3 spans 16 amino acids. The germline V gene encodes CDR1 MDHEN and CDR2 SYDVKM. The CDR3 loop reads CASSLQGPGRGDTQYF. CDR3 sequence (DNA): TGTGCCAGCAGTTTGCAGGGACCCGGGAGGGGGGATACGCAGTATTTT. The complete variable domain, with remaining parts taken from reference TRBV28 and TRBJ2-3, reads DVKVTQSSRYLVKRTGEKVFLECVQDMDHENMFWYRQDPGLGLRLIYFSYDVKMKEKGDIPEGYSVSREKKERFSLILESASTNQTSMYLCASSLQGPGRGDTQYFGPGTRLTVL.

This sequence joins TRBV9 and TRBJ2-1; 10 nucleotides match TRBD1. V lost 0 bases, J lost 9 bases, and 6 bases stayed unmatched. The CDR3 consists of 15 residues. CDR1 SGDLS and CDR2 YYNGEE come from the germline V gene. CDR3 residues: CASSVVGTGAVEQFF. In DNA form, the CDR3 reads TGTGCCAGCAGCGTAGTTGGGACAGGGGCTGTTGAGCAGTTCTTC.

The rearrangement uses TRBV21-1 and TRBJ2-1; the D segment call TRBD1 is taken from the table without a DNA check. TRBV21-1 is reported as a pseudogene. The CDR3 is made up of 16 amino acids. CDR3 in DNA: TGTGCCAGCAGCAAACCCGACAGGACCAAGGGTACTGAGCAGTTCTTC. It yields the protein CASSKPDRTKGTEQFF.

This chain connects TRBV18 to TRBJ2-3; D call uncertain. Per the germline V gene, CDR1 is KGHSH and CDR2 is LQKENI. This CDR3 spans 14 amino acids. V shed 5 bases and J shed 1 base, with 10 bases lying between them. The CDR3 spells CASSILGGTDTQYF. DNA of the CDR3: TGTGCCAGCTCAATCTTAGGAGGCACAGATACGCAGTATTTT.

The V gene is TRBV29-1, the J gene TRBJ2-7, with 12 bases fitting TRBD2. This CDR3 spans 16 amino acids. The germline CDR1 and CDR2 sequences are SQVTM and ANQGSEA. V shed 7 bases and J 4 bases; nucleotides not matched to a gene: 14. CDR3 region: CSAGWASGRAGYEQYF. CDR3 DNA sequence: TGCAGCGCGGGTTGGGCTAGCGGGAGGGCCGGGTACGAGCAGTACTTC.

The chain links TRBV6-5 to TRBJ2-1, with D possibly matching TRBD2 (6 bases). The V and J ends lost 6 bases and 2 bases respectively, with 11 bases between them. CDR1 MNHEY and CDR2 SVGAGI come from the germline V gene. This CDR3 is 14 amino acids long. The CDR3 here is CASRRDFAYNEQFF. The CDR3 coding sequence is TGTGCCAGCAGAAGGGACTTTGCCTACAATGAGCAGTTCTTC.

The chain has TRBV19 and TRBJ1-5, with D possibly matching TRBD1 (5 bases). The CDR3 runs to 13 residues. V dropped 5 bases and J dropped 5 bases, with 10 bases sitting between them. Germline V CDR1 and CDR2: LNHDA, SQIVND (reference sequence). CDR3 coding DNA: TGTGCCAGTAGTTTCGACAGATATCAGCCCCAGCATTTT. Translating it yields CASSFDRYQPQHF.

As to this clone: One junction end does not reproduce the germline sequence, and a read error may be involved. The chain employs TRBV10-3 and TRBJ2-1; D not certain. The length of the CDR3 is 11 residues. The V gene's germline CDR1 is ENHRY and CDR2 SYGVKD. Written as DNA, the CDR3 is TGTGCCACCAGTATCGACAATGAGCAGTTCTTC. Its translation is CATSIDNEQFF.

The chain is built from TRBV30 and TRBJ2-3; possible D gene TRBD1, 5 bases. CDR1 GTSNPN and CDR2 SVGIG come from the germline V gene (reference sequence). Trimming pared 1 base from V and 3 bases from J, leaving 5 bases between. The CDR3 runs to 12 residues. CDR3 nucleotide sequence: TGTGCCTGGAGTGAGGGGACAGATACGCAGTATTTT. Translation: CAWSEGTDTQYF. The variable domain in full, with the rest retrieved from reference TRBV30 and TRBJ2-3, is SQTIHQWPATLVQPVGSPLSLECTVEGTSNPNLYWYRQAAGRGLQLLFYSVGIGQISSEVPQNLSASRPQDRQFILSSKKLLLSDSGFYLCAWSEGTDTQYFGPGTRLTVL.

The chain joins TRBV19 to TRBJ2-7, with D hard to call. The CDR3 consists of 13 residues. The V end was cut by 4 bases, the J end by 6 bases, with 13 bases between. Germline V gene lookup returns CDR1 LNHDA and CDR2 SQIVND (reference sequence). The CDR3 coding sequence is TGTGCCAGTAGTAACCAACAGTTCGCCGAGCAGTACTTC. It is translated as CASSNQQFAEQYF.

There are a few counts of this clone. The V and J genes are TRBV2 and TRBJ2-7, with unresolved D. Germline V lookup: CDR1 SNHLY, CDR2 FYNNEI. The germline V and J ends were trimmed by 6 bases and 7 bases, with 7 bases remaining between them. The CDR3 covers 10 residues. CDR3 residues: CASRLLEQYF. CDR3 coding DNA: TGTGCCAGCAGGTTGTTAGAGCAGTACTTC.